This T cell receptor beta chain was sequenced in a study of blood T cell repertoires in COVID-19. Study context: Specimens from acute and convalescent COVID-19 originated in the United States, Italy and Spain.

Measured with immunoSEQ multiplex PCR; TCRdb has only the in-frame clones, and not every one. The data show 200,000 to 250,000 clones, about 85% seen once. V dropped 0 bases and J dropped 5; count of bases not matched to a gene: 9. CDR3 size: 17 residues. Looked up from germline, CDR1 is MRHNA and CDR2 is SNTAGT. Participant reports of clinical history set cohort assignment. Cohort 3 recovery required two negative PCRs, clearance, or symptom resolution. The material sequenced was PBMCs or T cells enriched from blood (not recorded which). This chain connects TRBV6-4 to TRBJ2-2, with TRBD2 matching over 7 bases. This sequence was found in a man under 40 who had recovered from COVID-19. CDR3 in amino acids: CASSDSLAAEGTGELFF. The CDR3 DNA sequence: TGTGCCAGCAGTGACTCCCTAGCGGCCGAGGGAACCGGGGAGCTGTTTTTT.